This T cell receptor (beta chain) is drawn from a study of T cells in Graves' hyperthyroidism and ophthalmopathy. Study-wide results and caveats: Blood also contained most expanded thyroid clonotypes above 0.001.

This clonotype has a count of ten or more. As yet, its antigen is unknown. TCR beta CDR3 regions were amplified from RNA transcripts. In the first-round RT-PCR of the TCR CDR3, the HTBI primer set was used. Via MiXCR, TCRdb re-called the multiplex PCR reads, giving one row per CDR3 protein. The table has 300,000 to 400,000 distinct CDR3 sequences, roughly 13% seen once. Diagnoses rested on clinical symptoms, serum thyroxine and TRAb, thyroid ultrasound and orbital computed tomography. This receptor was obtained from a woman aged 18-35 years with Graves' hyperthyroidism. Sequencing input: blood.

The CDR3 DNA follows: TGTGCCAGCAGTGATTTAGCCGGTTCACCCCTCCACTTT. This encodes CASSDLAGSPLHF. V is TRBV2 and J is TRBJ1-6; no clear D. The CDR3 extends over 13 amino acids. The V end was cut by 3 bases, the J end by 9 bases, with 9 bases between. Germline V gene lookup returns CDR1 SNHLY and CDR2 FYNNEI.